Listed below are T cell receptor beta chains from one sample, sequenced in a study of cytomegalovirus exposure and HLA in healthy donors. Measured with immunoSEQ multiplex PCR; TCRdb has only the in-frame clones, and not every one. The profile shows fewer than 250,000 clones, around 85% of them singletons. Sequencing input: PBMCs. The receptor source for this set is a man aged 18 to 30 in good health and CMV-seronegative. CDR3s include the opening cysteine and the closing phenylalanine or tryptophan. Each record gives: D gene, clone size, CDR3 length, J gene, V gene, CDR3 DNA, CDR3 protein. A D gene is named only where the DNA matches it firmly. The listing skips clone size in some rows; elsewhere it reads once, few, many or a size class.

-	-	15	TRBJ2-7	TRBV7-9	TGTGCCAGCAGCTTAGGCGGGACAGTATTCGACGAGCAGTACTTC	CASSLGGTVFDEQYF
TRBD2	-	14	TRBJ2-5	TRBV6-1	TGTGCCACCGCCTTACTAGCGGGAGAGGGGACCCAGTACTTC	CATALLAGEGTQYF
TRBD2	-	12	TRBJ2-7	TRBV7-3	TGTGCCAGCAGCTCCCCGGGGGGCGAGCAGTACTTC	CASSSPGGEQYF
-	-	15	TRBJ1-1	TRBV5-5	TGTGCCAGCGTCCCCGAAGGGGTAGGGAACACTGAAGCTTTCTTT	CASVPEGVGNTEAFF
TRBD1	-	15	TRBJ2-7	TRBV4-3	TGCGCCAGCAGCCAAGATATTAACAGGGGGTACGAGCAGTACTTC	CASSQDINRGYEQYF
TRBD2	-	16	TRBJ2-3	TRBV5-1	TGCGCCAGCAGCTTGGGGGAGCGGGGGATCACAGATACGCAGTATTTT	CASSLGERGITDTQYF
TRBD1	-	15	TRBJ2-7	TRBV9	TGTGCCAGCAGCGTAATATTAGGGGGCGCCTACGAGCAGTACTTC	CASSVILGGAYEQYF
-	-	15	TRBJ2-3	TRBV6-5	TGTGCCAGCAGTTTGGCAGGGCCTAGCACAGATACGCAGTATTTT	CASSLAGPSTDTQYF
TRBD1	-	15	TRBJ2-5	TRBV28	TGTGCCAGCCCTCCAACCGGGACAGGACGAGAGACCCAGTACTTC	CASPPTGTGRETQYF
-	few	13	TRBJ2-3	TRBV27	TGTGCCAGCATGCCCAGTTTGCGGGTAAGGCAGTATTTT	CASMPSLRVRQYF
-	few	16	TRBJ1-4	TRBV4-3	TGCGCCAGCAGCCACCACGGACAGAACACTAATGAAAAACTGTTTTTT	CASSHHGQNTNEKLFF
TRBD1	-	15	TRBJ2-2	TRBV14	TGTGCCAGCAGCCGAGGACAGGGTCTCACCGGGGAGCTGTTTTTT	CASSRGQGLTGELFF
-	-	12	TRBJ1-2	TRBV7-9	TGTGCCAGCAGCTTAAGCGAAGTTGGCTACACCTTC	CASSLSEVGYTF
-	-	15	TRBJ1-1	TRBV4-3	TGCGCCAGCAGCCAGCCTACAAGGAGTTACACTGAAGCTTTCTTT	CASSQPTRSYTEAFF
-	-	18	TRBJ2-4	TRBV4-3	TGCGCCAGCAGCCAAGCTCGAAGGGGAACCTATGTCAAAAACATTCAGTACTTC	CASSQARRGTYVKNIQYF
TRBD1	-	16	TRBJ2-2	TRBV6-6	TGTGCCAGCACAAATCCGGGACAGGGGAGAACCGGGGAGCTGTTTTTT	CASTNPGQGRTGELFF
-	-	15	TRBJ2-1	TRBV7-6	TGTGCCAGCAGCTTAGTTTTCGTCGGCTACAATGAGCAGTTCTTC	CASSLVFVGYNEQFF
-	-	14	TRBJ1-4	TRBV13	TGTGCCAGCAGCTTAATAGGGCAGGGGGAAAAACTGTTTTTT	CASSLIGQGEKLFF
TRBD1	few	15	TRBJ1-2	TRBV11-2	TGTGCCAGCAGCTCGACCGGGACAGGGGAAACCGGCTACACCTTC	CASSSTGTGETGYTF
-	-	13	TRBJ1-1	TRBV4-1	TGCGCCAGCAGCCAATACAAGAACACTGAAGCTTTCTTT	CASSQYKNTEAFF
-	few	15	TRBJ2-1	TRBV4-3	TGCGCCAGCAGCCAAGAGGCTAGTCCCTACAATGAGCAGTTCTTC	CASSQEASPYNEQFF
TRBD1	-	16	TRBJ1-3	TRBV6-5	TGTGCCAGCAGTTTCACCGGGACAGGGTACGGAAACACCATATATTTT	CASSFTGTGYGNTIYF
TRBD1	once	12	TRBJ1-2	TRBV6-5	TGTGCCAGCATCGGGACAGCATATGGCTACACCTTC	CASIGTAYGYTF
-	-	15	TRBJ1-5	TRBV28	TGTGCCAGCAGTTTAAGGCAGGGCCGCAATCAGCCCCAGCATTTT	CASSLRQGRNQPQHF
-	-	15	TRBJ1-2	TRBV5-4	TGTGCCAGCAGCCCCGGGACATTAGCTAACTATGGCTACACCTTC	CASSPGTLANYGYTF
-	-	16	TRBJ2-7	TRBV5-1	TGCGCCAGCGCTTCCATCGTCGGGACATATCCTGGCGAGCAGTACTTC	CASASIVGTYPGEQYF
TRBD1	-	15	TRBJ2-7	TRBV28	TGTGCCAGCAGGGTTCTCGACAGGGTTCATTACGAGCAGTACTTC	CASRVLDRVHYEQYF
-	-	14	TRBJ2-4	TRBV28	TGTGCCAGCAGTAAGCCCCCAGGGTTACACATTCAGTACTTC	CASSKPPGLHIQYF
TRBD1	-	17	TRBJ1-2	TRBV4-1	TGCGCCAGCAGCAGACAGGGGGCCGGGGGAGACGCCTATGGCTACACCTTC	CASSRQGAGGDAYGYTF
-	-	13	TRBJ2-3	TRBV7-2	TGTGCCAGCAGCCAGGGTTTTGCAGATACGCAGTATTTT	CASSQGFADTQYF
-	once	14	TRBJ2-3	TRBV6-6	TGTGCCAGCAAGACTTCCTTCGGCACAGATACGCAGTATTTT	CASKTSFGTDTQYF
TRBD2	-	15	TRBJ2-3	TRBV6-6	TGTGCCAGCAGTAAACTAGCGGGAGACACAGATACGCAGTATTTT	CASSKLAGDTDTQYF
TRBD2	-	16	TRBJ2-1	TRBV7-3	TGTGCCAGCAGCGAGGGACTAGCGGGCCTCAACAATGAGCAGTTCTTC	CASSEGLAGLNNEQFF
TRBD1	-	14	TRBJ2-7	TRBV10-3	TGTGCCATCAGCTCCGGGACAGGGGCCTACGAGCAGTACTTC	CAISSGTGAYEQYF
TRBD1	-	13	TRBJ1-2	TRBV5-6	TGTGCCAGCAGCTGGGACAGAAACTATGGCTACACCTTC	CASSWDRNYGYTF
-	-	15	TRBJ1-1	TRBV10-3	TGTGCCATCAGTGTCGGGACAAGCTTGAACACTGAAGCTTTCTTT	CAISVGTSLNTEAFF
TRBD1	-	15	TRBJ1-2	TRBV18	TGTGCCAGCTCACAGGGACCGGGACAGGGCAATGGCTACACCTTC	CASSQGPGQGNGYTF
TRBD1	-	15	TRBJ2-1	TRBV27	TGTGCCAGCAGTCTCTTTGGACAGGTTGTCAATGAGCAGTTCTTC	CASSLFGQVVNEQFF
TRBD2	-	20	TRBJ2-1	TRBV28	TGTGCCAGCAGTTTACCCCCCCAGCGGGAGGGCCCCAGCTCCTACAATGAGCAGTTCTTC	CASSLPPQREGPSSYNEQFF
-	few	14	TRBJ2-7	TRBV6-1	TGTGCCAGCAGACCGCCAGAAGTGCACCGCGAGCAGTACTTC	CASRPPEVHREQYF
TRBD1	few	15	TRBJ2-7	TRBV5-5	TGTGCCAGCAGCCCTTTGGTGACAGGGTCCTACGAGCAGTACTTC	CASSPLVTGSYEQYF
-	-	12	TRBJ2-7	TRBV29-1	TGCAGTATCAAACCGAGTGGCTACGAGCAGTACTTC	CSIKPSGYEQYF